This T cell receptor (beta chain) was documented in a study of identical twins. Overall study findings and caveats: The authors noted that invariant MAIT and iNKT cells could partly confound zero-insertion analyses. Conclusions were drawn cross-sectionally by statistical analysis, without following the same donors.

Trimming cost V 4 bases and J 3 bases; bases outside gene matches: 9. Per the germline V gene, CDR1 is MDHEN and CDR2 is SYDVKM. The CDR3 length is 17 residues. This clonotype occurred many times. Its antigen is undetermined. In every case, the donor was a healthy Caucasian. TCRdb called the 5' RACE reads again in MiXCR, with one record for every CDR3 protein. The data show some 1,700,000 distinct CDR3 sequences, more than 30% seen once. This clonotype was sampled from a newborn girl in good health. The rearrangement links TRBV28 to TRBJ2-5; 12 positions agree with TRBD2. The source material was cord blood. The CDR3 here is CASSSPTSGRFKETQYF. CDR3 DNA: TGTGCCAGCAGTTCCCCGACTAGCGGGAGATTTAAAGAGACCCAGTACTTC.